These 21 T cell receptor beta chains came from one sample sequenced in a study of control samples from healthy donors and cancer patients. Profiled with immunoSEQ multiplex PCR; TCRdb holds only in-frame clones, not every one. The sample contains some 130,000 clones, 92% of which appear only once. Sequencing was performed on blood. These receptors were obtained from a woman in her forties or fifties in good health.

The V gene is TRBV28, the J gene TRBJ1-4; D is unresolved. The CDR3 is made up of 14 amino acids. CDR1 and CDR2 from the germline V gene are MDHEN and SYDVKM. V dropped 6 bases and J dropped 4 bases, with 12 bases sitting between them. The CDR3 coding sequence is TGTGCCAGCAGCCCAGACGCTCGTAATGAAAAACTGTTTTTT. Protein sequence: CASSPDARNEKLFF.

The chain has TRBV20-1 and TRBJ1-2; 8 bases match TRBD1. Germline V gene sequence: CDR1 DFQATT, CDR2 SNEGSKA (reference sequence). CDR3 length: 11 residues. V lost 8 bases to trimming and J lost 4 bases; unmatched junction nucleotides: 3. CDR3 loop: CSITGGYGYTF. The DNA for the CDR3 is TGCAGTATCACAGGGGGCTATGGCTACACCTTC.

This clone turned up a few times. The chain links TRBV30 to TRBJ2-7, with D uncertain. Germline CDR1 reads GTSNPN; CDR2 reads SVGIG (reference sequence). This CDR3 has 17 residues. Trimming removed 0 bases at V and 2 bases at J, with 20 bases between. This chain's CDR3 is CAWSVPPRLTRTYEQYF. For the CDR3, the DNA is TGTGCCTGGAGTGTACCCCCCAGGCTAACCCGTACCTACGAGCAGTACTTC.

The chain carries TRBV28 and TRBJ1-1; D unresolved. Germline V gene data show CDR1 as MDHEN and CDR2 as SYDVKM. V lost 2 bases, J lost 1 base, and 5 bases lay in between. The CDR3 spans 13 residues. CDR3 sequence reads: CASSLRANTEAFF. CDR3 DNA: TGTGCCAGCAGTTTAAGGGCGAACACTGAAGCTTTCTTT.

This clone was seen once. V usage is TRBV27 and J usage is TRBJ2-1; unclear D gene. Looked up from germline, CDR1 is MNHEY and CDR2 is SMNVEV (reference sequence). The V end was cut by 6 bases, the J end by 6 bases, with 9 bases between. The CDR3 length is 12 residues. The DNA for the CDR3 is TGTGCCAGCAGCCTCCTGGGCAATGAGCAGTTCTTC. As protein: CASSLLGNEQFF.

The CDR3 protein is CAIKDSLAGDAGNTIYF. The DNA of the CDR3 is TGTGCCATCAAAGACAGTCTAGCGGGTGATGCAGGAAACACCATATATTTT. This sequence joins TRBV10-3 and TRBJ1-3, with D perhaps matching TRBD1 (5 bases). CDR3 length: 17 residues. V shed 7 bases and J shed 4 bases, with 23 bases lying between them. Germline V CDR1 and CDR2: ENHRY, SYGVKD.

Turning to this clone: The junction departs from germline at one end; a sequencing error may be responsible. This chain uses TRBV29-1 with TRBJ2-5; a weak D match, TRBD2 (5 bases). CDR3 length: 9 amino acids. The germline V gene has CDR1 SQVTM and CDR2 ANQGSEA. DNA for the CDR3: TGCAGCGTTGATGGGCGGGCTAACTTC. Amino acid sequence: CSVDGRANF.

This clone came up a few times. CDR3 residues: CASSLRGGASKETQYF. For the CDR3, the DNA is TGTGCCAGCAGCTTGCGCGGGGGGGCCAGTAAAGAGACCCAGTACTTC. The chain joins TRBV5-4 to TRBJ2-5; TRBD2 matches at 9 bases. This CDR3 contains 16 residues. Trimming removed 1 base from V and 3 bases from J; junction bases left unmatched: 7. Germline V gene data show CDR1 as SGHNT and CDR2 as YYREEE (reference sequence).

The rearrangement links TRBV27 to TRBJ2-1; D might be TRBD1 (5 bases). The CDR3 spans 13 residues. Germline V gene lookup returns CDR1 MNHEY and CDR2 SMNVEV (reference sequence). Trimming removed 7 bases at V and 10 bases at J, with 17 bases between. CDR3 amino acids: CASTTVQGSEQFF. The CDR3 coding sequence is TGTGCCAGCACCACGGTCCAGGGCTCCGAGCAGTTCTTC.

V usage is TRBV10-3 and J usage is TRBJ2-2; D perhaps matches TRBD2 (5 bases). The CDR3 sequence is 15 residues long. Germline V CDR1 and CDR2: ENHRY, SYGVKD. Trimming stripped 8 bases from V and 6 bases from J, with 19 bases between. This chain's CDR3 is CAIPGSGRTSGELFF. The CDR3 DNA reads TGTGCCATCCCTGGGAGTGGACGTACTTCCGGGGAGCTGTTTTTT.

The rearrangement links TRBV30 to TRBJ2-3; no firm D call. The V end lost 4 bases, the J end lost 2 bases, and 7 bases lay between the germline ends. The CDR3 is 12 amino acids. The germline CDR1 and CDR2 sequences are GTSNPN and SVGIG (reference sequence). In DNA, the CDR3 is TGTGCCTGGAACGCGCCCACAGATACGCAGTATTTT. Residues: CAWNAPTDTQYF.

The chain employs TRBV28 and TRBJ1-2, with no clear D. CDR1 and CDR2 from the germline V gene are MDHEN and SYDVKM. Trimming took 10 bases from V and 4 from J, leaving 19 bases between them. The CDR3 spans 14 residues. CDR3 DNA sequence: TGTGCCACCGCCGGACCGGAGATATCCTATGGCTACACCTTC. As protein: CATAGPEISYGYTF.

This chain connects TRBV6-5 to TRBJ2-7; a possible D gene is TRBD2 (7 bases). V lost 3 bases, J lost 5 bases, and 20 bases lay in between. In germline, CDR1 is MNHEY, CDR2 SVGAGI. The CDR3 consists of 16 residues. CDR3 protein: CASSYFGRGTEHEQYF. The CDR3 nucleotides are TGTGCCAGCAGTTATTTTGGGAGGGGGACTGAGCACGAGCAGTACTTC.

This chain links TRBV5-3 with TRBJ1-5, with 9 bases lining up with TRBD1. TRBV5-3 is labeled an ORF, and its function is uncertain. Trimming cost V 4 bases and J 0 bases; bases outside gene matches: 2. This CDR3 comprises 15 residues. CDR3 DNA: TGTGCCAGAAGCAGACAGGGGGATAGCAATCAGCCCCAGCATTTT. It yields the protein CARSRQGDSNQPQHF.

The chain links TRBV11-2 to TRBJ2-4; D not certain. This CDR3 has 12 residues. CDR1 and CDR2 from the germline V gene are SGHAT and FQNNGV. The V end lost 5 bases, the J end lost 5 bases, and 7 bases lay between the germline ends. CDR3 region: CASSPGENIQYF. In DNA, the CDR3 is TGTGCCAGCAGCCCTGGGGAAAACATTCAGTACTTC.

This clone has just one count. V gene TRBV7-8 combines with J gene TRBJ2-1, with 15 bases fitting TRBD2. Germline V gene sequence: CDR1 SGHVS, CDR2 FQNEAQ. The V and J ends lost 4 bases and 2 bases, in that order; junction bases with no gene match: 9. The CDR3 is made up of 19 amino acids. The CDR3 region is CASSSSGLAGGPAYNEQFF. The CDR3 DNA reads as TGTGCCAGCAGCTCATCGGGACTAGCGGGGGGTCCCGCCTACAATGAGCAGTTCTTC.

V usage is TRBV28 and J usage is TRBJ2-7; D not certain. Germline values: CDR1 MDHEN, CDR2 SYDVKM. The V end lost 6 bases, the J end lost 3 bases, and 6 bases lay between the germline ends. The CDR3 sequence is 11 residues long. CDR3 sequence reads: CASSYLYEQYF. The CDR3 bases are TGTGCCAGCAGCTACCTCTACGAGCAGTACTTC.

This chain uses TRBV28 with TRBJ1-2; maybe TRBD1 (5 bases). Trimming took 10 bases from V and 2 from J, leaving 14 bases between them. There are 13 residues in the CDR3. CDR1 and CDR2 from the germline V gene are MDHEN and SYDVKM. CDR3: CATTRGWNYGYTF. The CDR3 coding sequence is TGTGCCACTACTCGGGGGTGGAACTATGGCTACACCTTC.

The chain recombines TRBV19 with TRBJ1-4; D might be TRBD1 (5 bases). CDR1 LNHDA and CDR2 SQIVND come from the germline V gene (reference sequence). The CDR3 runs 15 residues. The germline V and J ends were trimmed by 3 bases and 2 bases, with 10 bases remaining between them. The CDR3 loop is CASSMHQGTNEKLFF. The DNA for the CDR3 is TGTGCCAGTAGTATGCATCAGGGTACTAATGAAAAACTGTTTTTT.

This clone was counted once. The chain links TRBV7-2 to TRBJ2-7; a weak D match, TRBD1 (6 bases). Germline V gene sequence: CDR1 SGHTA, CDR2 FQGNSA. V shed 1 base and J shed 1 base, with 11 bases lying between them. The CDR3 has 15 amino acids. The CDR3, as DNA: TGTGCCAGCAGCTTAGGAGTGGACAGTTCCTACGAGCAGTACTTC. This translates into CASSLGVDSSYEQYF. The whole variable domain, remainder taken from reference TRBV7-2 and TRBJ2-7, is GAGVSQSPSNKVTEKGKDVELRCDPISGHTALYWYRQSLGQGLEFLIYFQGNSAPDKSGLPSDRFSAERTGGSVSTLTIQRTQQEDSAVYLCASSLGVDSSYEQYFGPGTRLTVT.

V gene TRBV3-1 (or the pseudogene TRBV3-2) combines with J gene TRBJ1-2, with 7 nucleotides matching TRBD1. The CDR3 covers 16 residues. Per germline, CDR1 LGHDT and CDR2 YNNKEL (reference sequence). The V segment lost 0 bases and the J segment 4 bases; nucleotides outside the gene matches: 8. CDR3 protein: CASSQDSVGTVYGYTF. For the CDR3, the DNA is TGTGCCAGCAGCCAAGACAGCGTCGGGACAGTCTATGGCTACACCTTC.